This note documents a single T cell receptor beta chain sequence. Its binding antigen is unknown. No quality values exist for individual bases; no much larger clone is one base distant. Buffy coats from about 20 blood donors served as healthy controls, a group that was about 60% female with a median age of approximately 61 years (range about 21-80). On an AutoMACS, CD4+ and CD8+ cells were isolated via positive magnetic bead selection, and their purity was verified by flow cytometry. Peripheral blood mononuclear cells were isolated by Ficoll-Paque PLUS density gradient separation. DNA from CD4-enriched, CD8-enriched or PBMC samples was extracted using Nucleospin Tissue or Tissue XS kits and then quantified on a Qubit 2.0 fluorometer. This sample is drawn from a study of somatic mutations in cytotoxic T cells in rheumatoid arthritis (dated by TCRdb to 2016 to 2017). About the study as a whole: Sorted V beta1+ cells also underwent TCRB sequencing, and some V beta antibody-stained T-cell populations were flow-sorted at nearly 100% purity on a FACSAria II or Sony SH800. Whether expanded CD8+ T-cell clones in untreated, newly diagnosed rheumatoid arthritis carry somatic mutations was the study question, and clonality was characterized with TCRB deep sequencing. Patients and controls did not essentially differ in median age, which was nearly identical between the groups. A total of about 67 rheumatoid arthritis patients and more than 15 healthy controls underwent TCRB deep sequencing.

TCRB CDR3 sequencing used the immunoSEQ assay on genomic DNA. In the source study's methods: Only productive TCRB rearrangements were included in the analyses. Clonality was calculated as a Shannon entropy-based productive clonality index, and a clone was defined by a unique TCRB CDR3 sequence. To calculate repertoire overlap between two samples, the template counts of each clone were considered relative to each sample's total templates. V-gene usage measured by flow cytometry correlated with TCRB sequencing V-gene usage, with a Spearman r of approximately 0.57. Drawn from immuneACCESS, this table holds only the in-frame rearrangements with V and J called that TCRdb kept. Clones are partly lost; checked studies trace under half to an unresolved V gene and leave the rest unexplained. Clone size and V and J calls were adopted from that table, with D and trimming inferred from the DNA. Within this sample are 10,000 to 12,000 clones, with roughly 80% of them counted one time only. 20% to 25% of the sample goes to the ten largest clones.

Points the paper makes about the study in general: The slight underrepresentation of TRBV07 in patients was not corrected for multiple comparisons. In patients, CD8+ clonality rose with age (Spearman r=0.49), which was not the case in healthy controls. Viral specificity could not be ruled out by absence from virus-specific databases, and the antigen targets of the expanded CD8+ clones remained unknown. Several identical CD8+ TCRB sequences were found in both blood and synovial fluid, and in 8 of 65 patients the largest CD8+ clone exceeded 20% of CD8+ cells. CD8+ T-cell clonality did not differ significantly between rheumatoid arthritis patients and age-matched healthy controls.

The CDR3 spans 15 residues, from the cysteine through the phenylalanine. Of the read, only the CDR3 DNA is kept; its 45 bases are in frame from base 1. Clipping removes 4 bases from V and 3 bases from J, with 5 as the unmatched junction base count. CDR1 SGHDT and CDR2 YYEEEE were looked up in the germline V gene. The TCR sequence derives from a man in his fifties or sixties in good health. The chain couples TRBV5-6 to TRBJ2-1, with 9 junctional bases fitting TRBD2. Sequencing was done on a sample of CD8+ T cells sorted from blood. The CDR3 reads as follows: CASSPGSGGYNEQFF. DNA sequence: TGTGCCAGCAGCCCCGGTAGCGGGGGCTACAATGAGCAGTTCTTC.